Following are 13 T cell receptor beta chains from one sample sequenced in a study of cytomegalovirus exposure and HLA in healthy donors. The PCR used 60 Vbeta and 13 Jbeta primers. The assay was immunoSEQ multiplex PCR, and TCRdb's table has in-frame clones only and misses some. The sample lists 150,000 to 200,000 clones, over 70% occurring once. Sequenced material: PBMCs. The receptor source for this set is a man aged 18 to 35 in good health and CMV-seropositive.

V is TRBV14 and J is TRBJ2-1, with TRBD2 identical over 8 bases. Germline V gene data show CDR1 as SGHDN and CDR2 as FVKESK. Trimming cost V 0 bases and J 7 bases; bases outside gene matches: 8. The CDR3 spans 16 residues. The CDR3 sequence: CASSQEGSGRRNEQFF. The CDR3 nucleotides read TGTGCCAGCAGCCAAGAAGGCAGCGGGAGAAGGAATGAGCAGTTCTTC.

The chain couples TRBV19 to TRBJ1-5; D remains unclear. Trimming cost V 1 base and J 11 bases, with 6 bases left between them. Germline values: CDR1 LNHDA, CDR2 SQIVND (reference sequence). The length of the CDR3 is 11 residues. CDR3 amino acids: CASSIGRAQHF. The CDR3 DNA follows: TGTGCCAGTAGTATAGGGAGGGCCCAGCATTTT.

The chain uses TRBV5-1 and TRBJ2-1, with D possibly matching TRBD2 (5 bases). The CDR3 sequence is 17 residues long. Trimming shortened V by 0 bases and J by 5 bases, and 18 bases separated the two germline ends. Looked up from germline, CDR1 is SGHRS and CDR2 is YFSETQ. CDR3 in amino acids: CASSLVPSGSAHNEQFF. The DNA for the CDR3 is TGCGCCAGCAGCTTGGTGCCTAGTGGGAGTGCCCACAATGAGCAGTTCTTC.

V and J are TRBV6-1 and TRBJ2-5; D perhaps matches TRBD1 (5 bases). CDR1 and CDR2 from the germline V gene are MNHNS and SASEGT. The CDR3 runs 15 residues. V was shortened by 5 bases and J by 4 bases, with 17 bases between the two germline ends. The CDR3 bases are TGTGCCAGCAGTCGGCTGGGGCAGGGCCGAGAGACCCAGTACTTC. Translated, it gives CASSRLGQGRETQYF.

The chain uses TRBV5-1 and TRBJ2-1; 10 bases align to TRBD2. The CDR3 is 16 residues long. Germline V gene lookup returns CDR1 SGHRS and CDR2 YFSETQ. Trimming at V came to 3 bases and at J to 5 bases, leaving 8 bases not matched to a gene. The CDR3 spells CASSSPGLASNNEQFF. CDR3 nucleotide sequence: TGCGCCAGCAGCTCCCCGGGACTAGCGTCGAACAATGAGCAGTTCTTC.

The chain is built from TRBV6-5 and TRBJ1-1; D perhaps matches TRBD1 (6 bases). The germline gives CDR1 MNHEY, CDR2 SVGAGI. This CDR3 spans 11 amino acids. Trimming stripped 11 bases from V and 1 base from J, with 8 bases between. The CDR3 nucleotides are TGTGCCGCACAGGGGAACACTGAAGCTTTCTTT. Translating it yields CAAQGNTEAFF.

Details on this clone: This sample also contains other DNA sequences that code for the same CDR3. The rearrangement links TRBV6-5 to TRBJ2-7; D is uncertain. Deletions cut 0 bases from V and 2 bases from J, with 5 bases between. CDR3 length: 13 residues. Germline assignment: CDR1 MNHEY and CDR2 SVGAGI. The DNA for the CDR3 is TGTGCCAGCAGTTACTCCCGCGCCTACGAGCAGTACTTC. Its protein is CASSYSRAYEQYF.

The chain is built from TRBV11-3 and TRBJ2-1; TRBD2 matches 12 bases. This CDR3 spans 16 amino acids. Trimming at V came to 5 bases and at J to 6 bases, leaving 8 bases not matched to a gene. CDR1 and CDR2 from the germline V gene are SGHNT and YENEEA. The CDR3 region is CASSALTSGSPNEQFF. As DNA, the CDR3 is TGTGCCAGCAGCGCCTTGACTAGCGGGAGTCCCAATGAGCAGTTCTTC.

This clone was observed once. V and J are TRBV6-1 and TRBJ1-1; 9 bases align to TRBD1. The germline V gene encodes CDR1 MNHNS and CDR2 SASEGT. This CDR3 region has 14 residues. Germline trimming cut 6 bases from V and 1 base from J; bases unmatched to any gene: 3. DNA for the CDR3: TGTGCCAGCAGCAAACAGGGGGCGAACACTGAAGCTTTCTTT. Amino acids: CASSKQGANTEAFF.

The rearrangement links TRBV27 to TRBJ1-1; D is perhaps TRBD1 (6 bases). The CDR3 has 14 residues. Trimming shortened V by 6 bases and J by 1 base, and 12 bases separated the two germline ends. Germline V gene sequence: CDR1 MNHEY, CDR2 SMNVEV (reference sequence). CDR3 nucleotides: TGTGCCAGCAGCCTAAGGACAGCGAACACTGAAGCTTTCTTT. This translates into CASSLRTANTEAFF.

V and J are TRBV13 and TRBJ1-6; 7 positions match TRBD1. CDR3 size: 15 residues. Trimming removed 5 bases from V and 6 bases from J; junction bases left unmatched: 7. CDR1 is PRHDT, CDR2 FYEKMQ, per germline (reference sequence). The CDR3 DNA reads as TGTGCCAGCAGCCTCCGACAGGGAGGTAATTCACCCCTCCACTTT. Protein product: CASSLRQGGNSPLHF. Based on the CDR3 plus reference TRBV13 and TRBJ1-6, the full variable domain is AAGVIQSPRHLIKEKRETATLKCYPIPRHDTVYWYQQGPGQDPQFLISFYEKMQSDKGSIPDRFSAQQFSDYHSELNMSSLELGDSALYFCASSLRQGGNSPLHFGNGTRLTVT.

V usage is TRBV19 and J usage is TRBJ1-3; D is unresolved. V was trimmed by 9 bases and J by 0 bases, leaving 9 bases between them. This CDR3 comprises 13 residues. Germline V gene data show CDR1 as LNHDA and CDR2 as SQIVND (reference sequence). The CDR3: CASSAGSGNTIYF. The CDR3 coding sequence is TGTGCCAGCTCCGCGGGCTCTGGAAACACCATATATTTT.

The rearrangement joins TRBV6-6 to TRBJ1-4; unclear D gene. Trimming stripped 7 bases from V and 8 bases from J, with 8 bases between. The CDR3 sequence is 11 residues long. The V gene's germline CDR1 is MNHNY and CDR2 SVGAGI (reference sequence). The CDR3 protein is CASTAEEKLFF. The CDR3 DNA follows: TGTGCCAGCACCGCGGAGGAAAAACTGTTTTTT.